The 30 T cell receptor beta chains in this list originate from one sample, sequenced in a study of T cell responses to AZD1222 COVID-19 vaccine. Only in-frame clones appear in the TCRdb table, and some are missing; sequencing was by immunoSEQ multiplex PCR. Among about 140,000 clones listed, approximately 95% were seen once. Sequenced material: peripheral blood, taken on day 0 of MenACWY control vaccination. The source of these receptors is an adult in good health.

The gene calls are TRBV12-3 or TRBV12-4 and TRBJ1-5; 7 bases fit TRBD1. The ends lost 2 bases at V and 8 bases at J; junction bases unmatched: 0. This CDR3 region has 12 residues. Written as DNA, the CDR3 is TGTGCCAGCAGTTTACAGGGGGAGCCCCAGCATTTT. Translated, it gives CASSLQGEPQHF.

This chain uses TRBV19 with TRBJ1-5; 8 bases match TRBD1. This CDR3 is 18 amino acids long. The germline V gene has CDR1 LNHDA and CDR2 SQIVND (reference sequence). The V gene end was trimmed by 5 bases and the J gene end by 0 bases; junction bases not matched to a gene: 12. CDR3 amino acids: CASSPRRTGTYSNQPQHF. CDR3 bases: TGTGCCAGTAGTCCCCGTAGGACAGGGACATATAGCAATCAGCCCCAGCATTTT.

The CDR3 sequence is CASTRDRINTIYF. The CDR3 DNA reads as TGTGCCAGCACACGGGACAGGATAAACACCATATATTTT. This sequence joins TRBV2 and TRBJ1-3; 8 nucleotides align to TRBD1. There are 13 residues in the CDR3. Germline lookup yields CDR1 SNHLY and CDR2 FYNNEI. V was pared by 7 bases and J by 6 bases, with 5 bases of the junction left unmatched. Looking up the rest from reference TRBV2 and TRBJ1-3 gives the full variable domain: EPEVTQTPSHQVTQMGQEVILRCVPISNHLYFYWYRQILGQKVEFLVSFYNNEISEKSEIFDDQFSVERPDGSNFTLKIRSTKLEDSAMYFCASTRDRINTIYFGEGSWLTVV.

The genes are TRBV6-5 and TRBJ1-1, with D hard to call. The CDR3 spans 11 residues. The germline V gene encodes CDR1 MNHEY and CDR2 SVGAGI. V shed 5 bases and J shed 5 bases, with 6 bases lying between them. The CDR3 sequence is CASSRDTEAFF. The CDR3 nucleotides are TGTGCCAGCAGTCGAGATACTGAAGCTTTCTTT.

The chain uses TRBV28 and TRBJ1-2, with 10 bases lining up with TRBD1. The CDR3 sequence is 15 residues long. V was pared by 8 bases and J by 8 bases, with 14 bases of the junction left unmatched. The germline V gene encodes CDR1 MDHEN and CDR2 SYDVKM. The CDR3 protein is CASEGGPGQGTGYTF. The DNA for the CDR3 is TGTGCCAGCGAAGGAGGTCCGGGACAGGGGACAGGCTACACCTTC.

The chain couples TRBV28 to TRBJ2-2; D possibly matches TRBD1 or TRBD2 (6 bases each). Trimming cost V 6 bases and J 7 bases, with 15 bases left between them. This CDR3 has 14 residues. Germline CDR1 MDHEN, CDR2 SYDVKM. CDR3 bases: TGTGCCAGCAGGGGGGGCAAATTTAACGGGGAGCTGTTTTTT. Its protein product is CASRGGKFNGELFF.

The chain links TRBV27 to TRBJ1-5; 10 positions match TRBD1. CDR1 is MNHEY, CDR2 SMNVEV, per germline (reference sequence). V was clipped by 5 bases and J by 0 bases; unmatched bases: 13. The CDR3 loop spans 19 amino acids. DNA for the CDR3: TGTGCCAGCAGTCCCTTGGACAGGGGGGTGTCTAGTAGCAATCAGCCCCAGCATTTT. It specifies CASSPLDRGVSSSNQPQHF.

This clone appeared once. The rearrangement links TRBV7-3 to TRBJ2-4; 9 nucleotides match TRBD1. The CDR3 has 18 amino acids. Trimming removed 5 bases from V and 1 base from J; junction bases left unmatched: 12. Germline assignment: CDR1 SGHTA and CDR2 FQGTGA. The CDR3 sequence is CASSPSGTGSGAKNIQYF. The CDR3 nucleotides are TGTGCCAGCAGCCCTTCCGGGACAGGGTCTGGGGCCAAAAACATTCAGTACTTC.

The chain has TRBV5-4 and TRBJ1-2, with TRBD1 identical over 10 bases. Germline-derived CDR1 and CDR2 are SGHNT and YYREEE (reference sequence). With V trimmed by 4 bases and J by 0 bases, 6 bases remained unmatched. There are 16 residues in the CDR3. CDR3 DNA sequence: TGTGCCAGCAGCGGGACAGGGGATTTAGCTAACTATGGCTACACCTTC. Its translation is CASSGTGDLANYGYTF.

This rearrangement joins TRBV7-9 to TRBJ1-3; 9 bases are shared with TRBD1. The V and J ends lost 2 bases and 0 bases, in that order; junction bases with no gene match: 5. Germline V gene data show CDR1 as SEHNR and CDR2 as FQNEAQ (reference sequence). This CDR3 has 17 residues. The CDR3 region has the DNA TGTGCCAGCAGCTTAAGACAGGGGGTCGCCTCTGGAAACACCATATATTTT. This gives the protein CASSLRQGVASGNTIYF. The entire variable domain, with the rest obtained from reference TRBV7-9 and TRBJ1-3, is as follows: DTGVSQNPRHKITKRGQNVTFRCDPISEHNRLYWYRQTLGQGPEFLTYFQNEAQLEKSRLLSDRFSAERPKGSFSTLEIQRTEQGDSAMYLCASSLRQGVASGNTIYFGEGSWLTVV.

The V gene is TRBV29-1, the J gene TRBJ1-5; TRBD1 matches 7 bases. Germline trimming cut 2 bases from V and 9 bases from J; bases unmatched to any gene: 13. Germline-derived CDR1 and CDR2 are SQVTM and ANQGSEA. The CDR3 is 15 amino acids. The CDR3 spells CSVELRGKIIRPQHF. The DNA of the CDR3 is TGCAGCGTTGAACTCAGGGGGAAAATCATTCGGCCCCAGCATTTT.

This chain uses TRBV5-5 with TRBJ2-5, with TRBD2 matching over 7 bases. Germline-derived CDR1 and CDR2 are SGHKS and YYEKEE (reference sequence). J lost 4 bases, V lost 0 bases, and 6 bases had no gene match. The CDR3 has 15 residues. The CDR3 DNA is TGTGCCAGCAGCTTGGGGTTCTTAGCGGGAGAGACCCAGTACTTC. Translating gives CASSLGFLAGETQYF.

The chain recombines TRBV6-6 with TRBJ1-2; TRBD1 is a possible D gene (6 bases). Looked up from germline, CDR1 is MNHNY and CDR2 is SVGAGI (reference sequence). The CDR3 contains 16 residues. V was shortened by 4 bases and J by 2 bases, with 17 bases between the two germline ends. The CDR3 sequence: CASSLAGGRVNYGYTF. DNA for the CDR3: TGTGCCAGCAGTTTAGCTGGGGGGCGGGTGAACTATGGCTACACCTTC.

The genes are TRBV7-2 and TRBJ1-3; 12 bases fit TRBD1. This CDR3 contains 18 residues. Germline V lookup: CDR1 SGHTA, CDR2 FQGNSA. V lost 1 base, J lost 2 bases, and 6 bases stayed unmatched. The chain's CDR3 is CASSLGDRGLTAGNTIYF. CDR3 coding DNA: TGTGCCAGCAGCTTAGGGGACAGGGGGCTAACTGCTGGAAACACCATATATTTT.

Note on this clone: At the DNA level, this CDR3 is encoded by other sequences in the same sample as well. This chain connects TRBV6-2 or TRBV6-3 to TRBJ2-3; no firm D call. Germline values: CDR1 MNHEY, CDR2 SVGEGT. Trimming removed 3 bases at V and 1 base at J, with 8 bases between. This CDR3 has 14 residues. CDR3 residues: CASSYVQGTDTQYF. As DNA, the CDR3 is TGTGCCAGCAGTTATGTTCAGGGCACAGATACGCAGTATTTT.

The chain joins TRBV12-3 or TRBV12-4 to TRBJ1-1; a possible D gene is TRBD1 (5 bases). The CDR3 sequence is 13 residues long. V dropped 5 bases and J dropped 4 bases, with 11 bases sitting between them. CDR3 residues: CASSLNGGTEAFF. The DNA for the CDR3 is TGTGCCAGCAGTCTAAACGGGGGCACTGAAGCTTTCTTT.

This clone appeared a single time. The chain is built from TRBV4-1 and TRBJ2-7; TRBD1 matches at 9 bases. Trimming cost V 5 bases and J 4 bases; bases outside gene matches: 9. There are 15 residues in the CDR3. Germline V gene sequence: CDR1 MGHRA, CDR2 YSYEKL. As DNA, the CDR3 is TGCGCCAGCAGCAAAAGGGACAGGGCCTCTTACGAGCAGTACTTC. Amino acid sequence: CASSKRDRASYEQYF.

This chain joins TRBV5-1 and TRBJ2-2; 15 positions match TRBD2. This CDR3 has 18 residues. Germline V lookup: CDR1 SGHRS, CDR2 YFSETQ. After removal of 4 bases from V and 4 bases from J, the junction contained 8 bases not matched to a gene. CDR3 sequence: CASSLGTSGGSSTGELFF. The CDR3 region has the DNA TGCGCCAGCAGCCTTGGGACTAGCGGGGGGTCGAGCACCGGGGAGCTGTTTTTT.

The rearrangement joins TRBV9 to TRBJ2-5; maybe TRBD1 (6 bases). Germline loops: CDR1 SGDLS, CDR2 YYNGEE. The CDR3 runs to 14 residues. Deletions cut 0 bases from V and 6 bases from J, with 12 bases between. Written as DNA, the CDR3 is TGTGCCAGCAGCGTAGGACAGGCTGGGAAGACCCAGTACTTC. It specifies CASSVGQAGKTQYF.

The CDR3 DNA reads TGTGCCAGCAGCTTAAATTGGTCTGAGCAGTTCTTC. It specifies CASSLNWSEQFF. The V gene is TRBV5-4, the J gene TRBJ2-1, with no clear D. V was clipped by 2 bases and J by 9 bases, with 9 bases between them. The CDR3 extends over 12 amino acids. Germline CDR1 and CDR2: SGHNT and YYREEE (reference sequence).

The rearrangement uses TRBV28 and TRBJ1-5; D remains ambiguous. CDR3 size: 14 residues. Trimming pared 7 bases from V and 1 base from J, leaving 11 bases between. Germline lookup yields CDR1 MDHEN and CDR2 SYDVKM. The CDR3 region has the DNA TGTGCCAGCACCTCGTCGTTCAGCAATCAGCCCCAGCATTTT. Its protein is CASTSSFSNQPQHF.

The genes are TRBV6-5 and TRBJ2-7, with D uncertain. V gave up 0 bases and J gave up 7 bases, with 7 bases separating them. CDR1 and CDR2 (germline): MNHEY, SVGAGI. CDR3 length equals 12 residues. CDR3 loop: CASSYSGREQYF. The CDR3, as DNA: TGTGCCAGCAGTTACTCTGGGCGGGAGCAGTACTTC.

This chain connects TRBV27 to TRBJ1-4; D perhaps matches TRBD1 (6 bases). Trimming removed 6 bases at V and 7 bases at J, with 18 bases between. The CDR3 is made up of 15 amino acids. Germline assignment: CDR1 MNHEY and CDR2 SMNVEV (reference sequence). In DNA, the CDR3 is TGTGCCAGCAGCAGACAGGTACCTGGGGGTGAAAAACTGTTTTTT. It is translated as CASSRQVPGGEKLFF.

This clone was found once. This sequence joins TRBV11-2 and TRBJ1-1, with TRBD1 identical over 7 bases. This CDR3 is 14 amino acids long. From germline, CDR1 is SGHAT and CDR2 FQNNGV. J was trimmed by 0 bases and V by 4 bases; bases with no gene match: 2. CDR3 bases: TGTGCCAGCAGCTGGGGACAGATGAACACTGAAGCTTTCTTT. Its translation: CASSWGQMNTEAFF.

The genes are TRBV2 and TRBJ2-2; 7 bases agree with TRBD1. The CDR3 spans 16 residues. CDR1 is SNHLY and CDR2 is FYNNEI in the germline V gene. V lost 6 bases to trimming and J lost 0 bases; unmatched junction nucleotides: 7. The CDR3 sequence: CASSVDRVSNTGELFF. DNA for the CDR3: TGTGCCAGCAGCGTAGACAGGGTCTCGAACACCGGGGAGCTGTTTTTT.

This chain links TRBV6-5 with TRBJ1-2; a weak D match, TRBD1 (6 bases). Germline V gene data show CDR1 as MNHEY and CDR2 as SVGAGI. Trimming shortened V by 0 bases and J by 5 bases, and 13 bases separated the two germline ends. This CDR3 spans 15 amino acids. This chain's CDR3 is CASSYSPYREYGYTF. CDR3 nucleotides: TGTGCCAGCAGTTACTCGCCCTACAGGGAGTATGGCTACACCTTC.

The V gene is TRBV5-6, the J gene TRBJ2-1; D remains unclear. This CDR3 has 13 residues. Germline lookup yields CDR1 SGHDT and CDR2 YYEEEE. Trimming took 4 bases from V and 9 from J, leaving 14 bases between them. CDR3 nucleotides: TGTGCCAGCAGCCTCGTCCCCATAAGTGAGCAGTTCTTC. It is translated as CASSLVPISEQFF.

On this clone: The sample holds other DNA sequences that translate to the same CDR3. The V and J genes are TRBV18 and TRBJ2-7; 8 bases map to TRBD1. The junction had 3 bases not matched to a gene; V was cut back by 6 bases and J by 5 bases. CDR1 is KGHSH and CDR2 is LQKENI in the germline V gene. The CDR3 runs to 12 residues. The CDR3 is CASSPTGDEQYF. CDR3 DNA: TGTGCCAGCTCCCCGACAGGGGACGAGCAGTACTTC.

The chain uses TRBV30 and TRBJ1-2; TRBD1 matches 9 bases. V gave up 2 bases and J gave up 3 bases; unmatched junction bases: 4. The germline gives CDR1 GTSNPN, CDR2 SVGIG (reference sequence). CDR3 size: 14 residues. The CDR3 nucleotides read TGTGCCTGGAGTACAGGGGGCGCATACTATGGCTACACCTTC. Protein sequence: CAWSTGGAYYGYTF.

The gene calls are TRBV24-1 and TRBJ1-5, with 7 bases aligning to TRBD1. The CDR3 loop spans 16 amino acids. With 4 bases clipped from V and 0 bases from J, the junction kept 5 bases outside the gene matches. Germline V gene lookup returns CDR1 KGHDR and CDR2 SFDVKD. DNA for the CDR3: TGTGCCACCAGTGACGCGACAGGGTATAGCAATCAGCCCCAGCATTTT. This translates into CATSDATGYSNQPQHF.